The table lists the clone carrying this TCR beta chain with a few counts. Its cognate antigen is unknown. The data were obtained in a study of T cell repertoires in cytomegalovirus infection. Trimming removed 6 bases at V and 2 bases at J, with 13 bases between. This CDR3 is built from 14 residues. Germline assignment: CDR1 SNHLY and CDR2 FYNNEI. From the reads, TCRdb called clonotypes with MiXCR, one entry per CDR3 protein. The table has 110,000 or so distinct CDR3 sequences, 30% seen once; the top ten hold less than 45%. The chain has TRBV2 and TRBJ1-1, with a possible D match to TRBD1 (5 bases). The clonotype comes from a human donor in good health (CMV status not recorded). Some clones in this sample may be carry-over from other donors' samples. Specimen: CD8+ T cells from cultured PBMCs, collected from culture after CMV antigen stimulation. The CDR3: CASSDITGNTEAFF. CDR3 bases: TGTGCCAGCAGCGATATTACAGGAAACACTGAAGCTTTCTTT.